These 23 T cell receptor beta chains were all obtained from the same sample, sequenced in a study of T cells in Graves' hyperthyroidism and ophthalmopathy. The CDR3 regions of TCR beta were amplified from RNA transcripts. The HTBI primer set was used in a first-round RT-PCR of the TCR CDR3. TCRdb reprocessed the multiplex PCR reads via MiXCR and lists one record per CDR3 protein. The data show about 420,000 distinct CDR3 sequences, roughly an eighth seen once. Material for sequencing was blood. The receptors originated from a woman between 18 and 29 years old with Graves' hyperthyroidism.

On this clonotype: Just one base apart from a much larger clone, this may be a read error. This chain joins TRBV12-3 or TRBV12-4 and TRBJ1-1; D is unresolved. V lost 8 bases and J lost 1, with 5 bases in between. This CDR3 region has 11 residues. The DNA of the CDR3 is TGTGCCAGCGACAAGAACACTGAAGCTTTCTTT. It is translated as CASDKNTEAFF.

This clonotype was detected a few times. The CDR3: CASSKGQGGYEQYF. The CDR3 DNA sequence: TGTGCCAGCAGCAAGGGACAGGGAGGGTACGAGCAGTACTTC. The rearrangement joins TRBV27 to TRBJ2-7; TRBD1 matches at 9 bases. With V trimmed by 6 bases and J by 4 bases, 7 bases remained unmatched. Per germline, CDR1 MNHEY and CDR2 SMNVEV (reference sequence). This CDR3 region has 14 residues.

This clonotype showed up just a few times. A much bigger clone sits one base away, suggesting this may be a read error. The rearrangement joins TRBV28 to TRBJ2-5; D is undetermined. The CDR3 has 12 amino acids. Germline V gene lookup returns CDR1 MDHEN and CDR2 SYDVKM. The CDR3 spells CASSAIKETQHF. The CDR3 nucleotides read TGTGCCAGCAGTGCTATTAAGGAGACCCAGCACTTC.

At least ten counts were recorded for this clonotype. The chain is built from TRBV6-1 and TRBJ2-7; TRBD2 matches at 7 bases. This CDR3 is 17 amino acids long. V lost 0 bases, J lost 5 bases, and 13 bases stayed unmatched. Germline V gene sequence: CDR1 MNHNS, CDR2 SASEGT. The CDR3 sequence: CASSEAGVGGGPNEQYF. The CDR3 DNA reads as TGTGCCAGCAGTGAAGCTGGGGTCGGGGGAGGGCCGAACGAGCAGTACTTC.

This clonotype has ten or more counts. This chain uses TRBV6-2 or TRBV6-3 with TRBJ2-2; D is ambiguous. Germline V gives CDR1 MNHEY, CDR2 SVGEGT. CDR3 size: 20 residues. The V and J ends lost 0 bases and 5 bases respectively, with 25 bases between them. The CDR3 region is CASSYSLLGPSTSRTGELFF. The DNA of the CDR3 is TGTGCCAGCAGTTACTCGTTGCTAGGGCCGTCGACATCGCGGACCGGGGAGCTGTTTTTT.

V is TRBV4-3 and J is TRBJ2-2; D may be TRBD2 (6 bases). The CDR3 has 18 amino acids. Trimming cost V 0 bases and J 1 base, with 15 bases left between them. CDR1 and CDR2 (germline): LGHNA, YSLEER. CDR3 bases: TGCGCCAGCAGCCAAGATTTAACGGACTACATGAACACCGGGGAGCTGTTTTTT. It translates to CASSQDLTDYMNTGELFF.

This clonotype has a count of ten or more. The chain employs TRBV4-3 and TRBJ2-7, with 10 bases fitting TRBD1. After removal of 4 bases from V and 5 bases from J, the junction contained 5 bases not matched to a gene. The length of the CDR3 is 14 residues. Germline CDR1 and CDR2: LGHNA and YSLEER. Here the CDR3 reads CASSPDRGYDEQYF. For the CDR3, the DNA is TGCGCCAGCAGCCCGGACAGGGGGTATGACGAGCAGTACTTC.

The chain links TRBV19 to TRBJ2-1; possibly TRBD2 for D (5 bases). Germline values: CDR1 LNHDA, CDR2 SQIVND (reference sequence). The V end lost 5 bases, the J end lost 4 bases, and 12 bases lay between the germline ends. The CDR3 extends over 14 amino acids. This CDR3 reads CASSAIGLYNEQFF. Written as DNA, the CDR3 is TGTGCCAGTAGTGCGATAGGACTGTACAATGAGCAGTTCTTC.

Ten or more counts support this clonotype. The rearrangement joins TRBV5-5 to TRBJ1-1; TRBD1 matches 10 bases. Germline loops: CDR1 SGHKS, CDR2 YYEKEE (reference sequence). The CDR3 consists of 16 residues. V shed 4 bases, J shed 3 bases, and the junction held 9 bases outside the gene matches. The CDR3 loop reads CASSPRFGQGDTEAFF. CDR3 bases: TGTGCCAGCAGCCCACGCTTCGGACAGGGGGACACTGAAGCTTTCTTT.

The table lists this clonotype with a few counts. This chain joins TRBV5-6 and TRBJ2-1; TRBD1 matches 8 bases. The CDR3 consists of 15 residues. Germline trimming cut 4 bases from V and 7 bases from J; bases unmatched to any gene: 10. From germline, CDR1 is SGHDT and CDR2 YYEEEE. The CDR3 DNA sequence: TGTGCCAGCAGCATGGGTGGACAGGGAAAGAATGAGCAGTTCTTC. Its protein product is CASSMGGQGKNEQFF.

This clonotype was observed at least ten times. The V gene is TRBV11-2, the J gene TRBJ1-6, with a weak D call TRBD1 (6 bases). Trimming removed 4 bases at V and 0 bases at J, with 16 bases between. There are 18 residues in the CDR3. Germline V gene data show CDR1 as SGHAT and CDR2 as FQNNGV. CDR3 protein: CASSSSGGFSSYNSPLHF. For the CDR3, the DNA is TGTGCCAGCAGCTCCTCGGGGGGCTTTAGCTCCTATAATTCACCCCTCCACTTT.

At least ten counts were recorded for this clonotype. This chain connects TRBV7-3 to TRBJ1-5; D gene ambiguous. This CDR3 has 13 amino acids. With 5 bases removed from V and 3 bases from J, the gap between germline ends came to 8 bases. Germline lookup yields CDR1 SGHTA and CDR2 FQGTGA. CDR3 protein: CASSERPNQPQHF. The CDR3, as DNA: TGTGCCAGCAGCGAGCGACCCAATCAGCCCCAGCATTTT.

This clonotype was observed a few times. The chain joins TRBV28 to TRBJ2-5, with D unclear. Germline V lookup: CDR1 MDHEN, CDR2 SYDVKM. This CDR3 spans 15 amino acids. Trimming cost V 3 bases and J 4 bases, with 15 bases left between them. CDR3 in amino acids: CASSFTAPARETQYF. In DNA, the CDR3 is TGTGCCAGCAGTTTTACGGCACCCGCGAGAGAGACCCAGTACTTC.

V and J are TRBV7-6 and TRBJ2-2, with D uncertain. The germline CDR1 and CDR2 sequences are SGHVS and FNYEAQ. The CDR3 runs 14 residues. V lost 2 bases and J 7 bases, leaving 11 bases between the germline ends. CDR3 coding DNA: TGTGCCAGCAGCTTAAAGTCTGGCAGCGGGGAGCTGTTTTTT. Translated: CASSLKSGSGELFF.

The J gene is TRBJ2-5, the V gene TRBV18, with no clear D. The germline V gene encodes CDR1 KGHSH and CDR2 LQKENI. The CDR3 extends over 14 amino acids. Trimming took off 2 bases at V and 1 base at J, with 8 bases between the two ends. In DNA form, the CDR3 reads TGTGCCAGCTCACCAACGACGTTCCAAGAGACCCAGTACTTC. Protein product: CASSPTTFQETQYF.

Remarks on this clonotype: A read error is possible here, since a much larger clone lies one base away. The chain carries TRBV5-1 and TRBJ1-1, with 8 bases fitting TRBD1. This CDR3 has 14 amino acids. Germline V gives CDR1 SGHRS, CDR2 YFSETQ. DNA for the CDR3: TGCGCCAGCAGCGCACCTGACAGGGGCGATGAAGTTTTCTTT. Translation gives CASSAPDRGDEVFF.

At least ten counts were recorded for this clonotype. This chain links TRBV20-1 with TRBJ1-1; the D gene is possibly TRBD1 (6 bases). The V end was cut by 2 bases, the J end by 1 base, with 11 bases between. The germline V gene has CDR1 DFQATT and CDR2 SNEGSKA (reference sequence). This CDR3 has 14 amino acids. The CDR3 region is CSARYGGPNTEAFF. As DNA, the CDR3 is TGCAGTGCTAGATACGGGGGCCCGAACACTGAAGCTTTCTTT.

The table lists this clonotype with a few counts. This rearrangement joins TRBV20-1 to TRBJ2-5; D may be TRBD1 (6 bases). V gave up 6 bases and J gave up 9 bases, with 14 bases separating them. Germline V CDR1 and CDR2: DFQATT, SNEGSKA (reference sequence). The CDR3 has 11 amino acids. The DNA for the CDR3 is TGCAGTGCCCAAGGGACAACCGCCCAGTACTTC. It yields the protein CSAQGTTAQYF.

The chain combines TRBV20-1 with TRBJ1-1; 7 bases are a match to TRBD1. Losses at the gene ends were 5 bases for V and 1 base for J; bases not matched to a gene: 16. Germline V gene sequence: CDR1 DFQATT, CDR2 SNEGSKA (reference sequence). CDR3 length: 17 residues. This CDR3 is CSAFHRLTGAANTEAFF. The CDR3 region has the DNA TGCAGTGCTTTTCACCGGCTCACAGGGGCCGCGAACACTGAAGCTTTCTTT.

This clonotype came up many times. The chain combines TRBV20-1 with TRBJ1-5; D possibly corresponds to TRBD1 (5 bases). The ends were cut back, 3 bases at V and 4 bases at J, with 10 bases in the middle. The CDR3 runs to 13 residues. CDR1 and CDR2 from the germline V gene are DFQATT and SNEGSKA (reference sequence). The chain's CDR3 is CSASGTDNQPQHF. CDR3 nucleotide sequence: TGCAGTGCTAGTGGGACGGATAATCAGCCCCAGCATTTT.

This clonotype has at least ten counts. The chain joins TRBV7-9 to TRBJ2-7, with TRBD2 matching over 13 bases. The CDR3 covers 15 residues. CDR1 is SEHNR, CDR2 FQNEAQ, per germline (reference sequence). With 5 bases clipped from V and 5 bases from J, the junction kept 6 bases outside the gene matches. The CDR3 DNA reads as TGTGCCAGCAGCGGATGGACTAGCGGGAGAAACGAGCAGTACTTC. This gives the protein CASSGWTSGRNEQYF.

The V and J genes are TRBV5-1 and TRBJ2-7, with D unresolved. Germline CDR1 SGHRS, CDR2 YFSETQ. The CDR3 has 14 residues. Trimming removed 4 bases from V and 1 base from J, with 12 bases in between. CDR3 region: CASSKEGQSYEQYF. CDR3 in DNA: TGCGCCAGCAGCAAGGAAGGCCAATCCTACGAGCAGTACTTC.

Ten or more counts support this clonotype. The chain uses TRBV5-6 and TRBJ1-2; D unresolved. The CDR3 is 13 residues long. Germline loops: CDR1 SGHDT, CDR2 YYEEEE. Trimming shortened V by 5 bases and J by 2 bases, and 10 bases separated the two germline ends. CDR3 sequence: CASSLGRNYGYTF. In nucleotides, the CDR3 is TGTGCCAGCAGTTTAGGACGGAACTATGGCTACACCTTC.